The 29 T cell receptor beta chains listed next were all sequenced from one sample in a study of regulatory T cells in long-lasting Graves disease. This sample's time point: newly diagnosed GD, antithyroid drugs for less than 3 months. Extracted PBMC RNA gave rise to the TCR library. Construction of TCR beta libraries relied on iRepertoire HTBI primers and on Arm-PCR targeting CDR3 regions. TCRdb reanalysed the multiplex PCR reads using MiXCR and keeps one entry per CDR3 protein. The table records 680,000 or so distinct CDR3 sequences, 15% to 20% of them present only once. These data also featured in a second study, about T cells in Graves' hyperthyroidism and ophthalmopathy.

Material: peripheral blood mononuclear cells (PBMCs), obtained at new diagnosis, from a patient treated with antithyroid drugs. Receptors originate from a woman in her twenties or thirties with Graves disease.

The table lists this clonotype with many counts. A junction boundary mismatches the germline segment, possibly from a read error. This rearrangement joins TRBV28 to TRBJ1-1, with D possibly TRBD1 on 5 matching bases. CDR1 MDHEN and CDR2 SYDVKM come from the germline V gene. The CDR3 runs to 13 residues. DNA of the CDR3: TGTGCCAGCAGTTTATCGCAGGTTGGGGGAAGGATCTTT. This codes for CASSLSQVGGRIF. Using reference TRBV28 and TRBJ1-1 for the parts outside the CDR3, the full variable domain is DVKVTQSSRYLVKRTGEKVFLECVQDMDHENMFWYRQDPGLGLRLIYFSYDVKMKEKGDIPEGYSVSREKKERFSLILESASTNQTSMYLCASSLSQVGGRIFGQGTRLTVV.

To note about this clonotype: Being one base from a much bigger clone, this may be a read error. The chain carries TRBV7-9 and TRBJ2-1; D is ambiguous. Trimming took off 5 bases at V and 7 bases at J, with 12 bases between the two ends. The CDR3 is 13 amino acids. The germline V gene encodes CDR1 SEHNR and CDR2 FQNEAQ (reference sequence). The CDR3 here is CASSPLRRNEQFF. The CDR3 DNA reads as TGTGCCAGCAGCCCCCTCCGTCGAAATGAGCAGTTCTTC.

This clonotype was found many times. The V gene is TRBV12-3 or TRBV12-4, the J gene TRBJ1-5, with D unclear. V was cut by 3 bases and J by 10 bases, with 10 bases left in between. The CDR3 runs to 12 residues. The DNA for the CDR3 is TGTGCCAGCAGTTTTGGAGGCCATCCCCAGCATTTT. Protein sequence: CASSFGGHPQHF.

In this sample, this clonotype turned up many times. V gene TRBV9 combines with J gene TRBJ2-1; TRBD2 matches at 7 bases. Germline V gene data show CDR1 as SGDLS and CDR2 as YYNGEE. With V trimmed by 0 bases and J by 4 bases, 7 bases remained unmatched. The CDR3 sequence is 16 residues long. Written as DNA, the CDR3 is TGTGCCAGCAGCGTAGTCCCCAGCGGGATGTACAATGAGCAGTTCTTC. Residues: CASSVVPSGMYNEQFF. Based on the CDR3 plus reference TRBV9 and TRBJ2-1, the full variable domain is DSGVTQTPKHLITATGQRVTLRCSPRSGDLSVYWYQQSLDQGLQFLIQYYNGEERAKGNILERFSAQQFPDLHSELNLSSLELGDSALYFCASSVVPSGMYNEQFFGPGTRLTVL.

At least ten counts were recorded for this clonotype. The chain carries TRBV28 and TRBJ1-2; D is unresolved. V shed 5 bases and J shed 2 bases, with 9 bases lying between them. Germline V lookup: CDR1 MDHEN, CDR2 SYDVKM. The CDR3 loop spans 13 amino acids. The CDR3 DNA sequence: TGTGCCAGCAGTATACAGAGCAACTATGGCTACACCTTC. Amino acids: CASSIQSNYGYTF.

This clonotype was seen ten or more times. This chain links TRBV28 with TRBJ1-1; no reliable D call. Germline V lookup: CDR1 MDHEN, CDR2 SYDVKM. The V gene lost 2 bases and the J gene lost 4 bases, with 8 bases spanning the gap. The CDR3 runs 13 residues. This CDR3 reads CASSLNSPTEAFF. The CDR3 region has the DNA TGTGCCAGCAGTTTAAACAGCCCCACTGAAGCTTTCTTT.

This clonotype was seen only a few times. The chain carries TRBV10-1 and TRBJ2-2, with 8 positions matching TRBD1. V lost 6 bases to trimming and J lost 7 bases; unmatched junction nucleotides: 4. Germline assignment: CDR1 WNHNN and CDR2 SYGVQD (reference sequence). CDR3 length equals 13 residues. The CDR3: CASRDRAGGELFF. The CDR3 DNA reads TGCGCCAGCAGGGACAGGGCAGGCGGGGAGCTGTTTTTT.

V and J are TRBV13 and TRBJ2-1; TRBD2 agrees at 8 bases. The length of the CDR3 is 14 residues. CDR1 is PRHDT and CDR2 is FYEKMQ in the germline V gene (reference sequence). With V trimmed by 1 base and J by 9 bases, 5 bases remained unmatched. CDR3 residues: CASSLVAGRGEQFF. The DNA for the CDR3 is TGTGCCAGCAGCTTAGTAGCGGGAAGAGGTGAGCAGTTCTTC. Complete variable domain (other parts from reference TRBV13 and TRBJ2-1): AAGVIQSPRHLIKEKRETATLKCYPIPRHDTVYWYQQGPGQDPQFLISFYEKMQSDKGSIPDRFSAQQFSDYHSELNMSSLELGDSALYFCASSLVAGRGEQFFGPGTRLTVL.

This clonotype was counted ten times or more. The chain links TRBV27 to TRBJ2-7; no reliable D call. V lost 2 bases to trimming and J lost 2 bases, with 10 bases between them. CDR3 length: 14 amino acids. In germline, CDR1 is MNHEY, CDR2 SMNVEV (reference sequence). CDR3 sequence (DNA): TGTGCCAGCAGTTTAGTGGCCGCAGCCTACGAGCAGTACTTC. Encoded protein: CASSLVAAAYEQYF.

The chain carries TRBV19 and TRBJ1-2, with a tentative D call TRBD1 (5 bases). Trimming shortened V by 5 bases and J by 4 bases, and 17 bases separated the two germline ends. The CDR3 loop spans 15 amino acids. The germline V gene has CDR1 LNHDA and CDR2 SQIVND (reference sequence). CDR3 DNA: TGTGCCAGTAGTTCGCCATTCACTGGGGGCTATGGCTACACCTTC. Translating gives CASSSPFTGGYGYTF.

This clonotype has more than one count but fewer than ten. The CDR3 bases are TGTGCCAGCAGCACCGACGACTCACGCTTCTACAATGAGCAGTTCTTC. It codes for CASSTDDSRFYNEQFF. This sequence joins TRBV6-1 and TRBJ2-1; D not resolved. In germline, CDR1 is MNHNS, CDR2 SASEGT. V lost 6 bases and J lost 3, with 18 bases in between. CDR3 length: 16 residues.

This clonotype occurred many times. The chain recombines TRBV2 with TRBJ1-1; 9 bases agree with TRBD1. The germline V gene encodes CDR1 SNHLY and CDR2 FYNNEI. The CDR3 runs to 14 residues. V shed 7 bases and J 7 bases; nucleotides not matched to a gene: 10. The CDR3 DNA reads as TGTGCCAGCAACCAACAGGGGGCACCGAGTGAAGCTTTCTTT. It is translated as CASNQQGAPSEAFF.

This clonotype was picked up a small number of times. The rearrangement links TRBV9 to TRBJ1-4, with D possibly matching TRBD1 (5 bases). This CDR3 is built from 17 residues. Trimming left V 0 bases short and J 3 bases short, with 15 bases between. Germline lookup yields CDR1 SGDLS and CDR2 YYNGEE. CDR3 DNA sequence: TGTGCCAGCAGCGTAGGAGTTCGGGGGAGCCCTAATGAAAAACTGTTTTTT. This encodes CASSVGVRGSPNEKLFF. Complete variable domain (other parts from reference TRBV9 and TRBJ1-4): DSGVTQTPKHLITATGQRVTLRCSPRSGDLSVYWYQQSLDQGLQFLIQYYNGEERAKGNILERFSAQQFPDLHSELNLSSLELGDSALYFCASSVGVRGSPNEKLFFGSGTQLSVL.

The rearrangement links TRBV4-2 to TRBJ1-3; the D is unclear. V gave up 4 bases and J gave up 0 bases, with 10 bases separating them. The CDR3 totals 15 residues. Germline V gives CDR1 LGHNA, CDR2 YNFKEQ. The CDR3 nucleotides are TGTGCCAGCAGCCCATCTATCCACTCTGGAAACACCATATATTTT. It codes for CASSPSIHSGNTIYF.

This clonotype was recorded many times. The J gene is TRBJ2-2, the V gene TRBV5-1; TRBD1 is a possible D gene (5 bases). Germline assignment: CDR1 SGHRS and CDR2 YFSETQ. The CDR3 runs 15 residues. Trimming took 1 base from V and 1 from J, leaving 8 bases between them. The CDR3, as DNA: TGCGCCAGCAGCTTGATGGGGCAGAACACCGGGGAGCTGTTTTTT. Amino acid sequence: CASSLMGQNTGELFF.

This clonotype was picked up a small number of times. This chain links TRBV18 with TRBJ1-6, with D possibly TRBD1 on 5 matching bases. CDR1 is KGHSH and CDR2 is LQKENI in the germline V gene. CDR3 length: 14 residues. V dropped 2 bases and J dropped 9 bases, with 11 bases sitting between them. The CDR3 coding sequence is TGTGCCAGCTCACCAACCCAGGGTACTTCACCCCTCCACTTT. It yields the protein CASSPTQGTSPLHF.

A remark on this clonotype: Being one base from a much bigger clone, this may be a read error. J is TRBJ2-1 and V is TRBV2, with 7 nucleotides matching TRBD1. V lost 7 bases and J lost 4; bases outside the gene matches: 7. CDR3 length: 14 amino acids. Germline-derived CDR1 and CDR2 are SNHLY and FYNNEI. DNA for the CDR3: TGTGCCAGCACCCCGGGACAGCTTTACAATGAGCAGTTCTTC. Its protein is CASTPGQLYNEQFF.

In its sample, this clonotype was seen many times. The CDR3 region has the DNA TGTGCCAGCTCACCCTTGGGCGCTGGTGATAATTCACCCCTCCACTTT. Translating it yields CASSPLGAGDNSPLHF. The V and J genes are TRBV18 and TRBJ1-6; D remains ambiguous. This CDR3 is built from 16 residues. Germline V CDR1 and CDR2: KGHSH, LQKENI. Trimming pared 3 bases from V and 5 bases from J, leaving 14 bases between.

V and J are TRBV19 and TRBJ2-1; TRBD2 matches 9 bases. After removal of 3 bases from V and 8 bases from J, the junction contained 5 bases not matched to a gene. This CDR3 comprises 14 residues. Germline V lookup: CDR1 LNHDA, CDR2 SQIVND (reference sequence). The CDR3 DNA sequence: TGTGCCAGTAGTATTGAGCGGGAGGTAGATGAGCAGTTCTTC. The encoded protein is CASSIEREVDEQFF.

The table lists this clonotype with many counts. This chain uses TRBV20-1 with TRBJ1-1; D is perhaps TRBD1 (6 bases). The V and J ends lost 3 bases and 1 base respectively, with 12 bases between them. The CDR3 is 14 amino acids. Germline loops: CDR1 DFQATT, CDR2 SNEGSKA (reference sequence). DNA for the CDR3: TGCAGTGCTAGGCCCGGACAGCCGAACACTGAAGCTTTCTTT. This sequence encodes CSARPGQPNTEAFF.

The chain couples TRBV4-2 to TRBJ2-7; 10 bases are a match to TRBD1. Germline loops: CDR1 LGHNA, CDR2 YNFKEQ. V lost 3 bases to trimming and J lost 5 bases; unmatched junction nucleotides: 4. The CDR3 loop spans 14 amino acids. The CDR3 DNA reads TGTGCCAGCAGCCACTGGGACAGGGGCAACGAGCAGTACTTC. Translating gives CASSHWDRGNEQYF.

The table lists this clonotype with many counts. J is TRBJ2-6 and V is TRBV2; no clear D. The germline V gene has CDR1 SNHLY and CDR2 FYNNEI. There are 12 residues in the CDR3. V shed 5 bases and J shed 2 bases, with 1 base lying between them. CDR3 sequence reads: CASSPGANVLTF. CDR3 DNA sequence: TGTGCCAGCAGTCCTGGGGCCAACGTCCTGACTTTC.

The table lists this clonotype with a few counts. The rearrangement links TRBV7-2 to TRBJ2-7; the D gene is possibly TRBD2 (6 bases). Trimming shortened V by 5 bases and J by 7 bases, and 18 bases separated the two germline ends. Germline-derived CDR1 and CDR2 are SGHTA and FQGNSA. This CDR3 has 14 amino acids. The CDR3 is CASSLETSAGEQYF. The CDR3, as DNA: TGTGCCAGCAGCCTGGAGACCTCGGCGGGGGAGCAGTACTTC.

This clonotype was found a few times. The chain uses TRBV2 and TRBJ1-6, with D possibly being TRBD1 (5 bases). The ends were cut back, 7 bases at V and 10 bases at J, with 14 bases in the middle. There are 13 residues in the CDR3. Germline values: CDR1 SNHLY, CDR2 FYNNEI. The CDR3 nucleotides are TGTGCCAGCAACCTAGGGACGGCGTCACCCCTCCACTTT. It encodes CASNLGTASPLHF.

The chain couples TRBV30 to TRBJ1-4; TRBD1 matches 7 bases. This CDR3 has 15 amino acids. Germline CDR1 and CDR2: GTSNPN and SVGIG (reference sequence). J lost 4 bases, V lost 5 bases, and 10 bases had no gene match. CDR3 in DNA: TGTGCCTGGGCTCGGGACAGCGCTTATAATGAAAAACTGTTTTTT. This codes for CAWARDSAYNEKLFF.

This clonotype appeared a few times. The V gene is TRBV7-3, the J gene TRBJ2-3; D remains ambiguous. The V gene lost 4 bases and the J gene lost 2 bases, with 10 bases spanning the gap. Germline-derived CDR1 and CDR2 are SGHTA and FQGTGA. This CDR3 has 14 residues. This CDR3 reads CASSSPRYTDTQYF. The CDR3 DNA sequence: TGTGCCAGCAGCTCCCCAAGATACACAGATACGCAGTATTTT.

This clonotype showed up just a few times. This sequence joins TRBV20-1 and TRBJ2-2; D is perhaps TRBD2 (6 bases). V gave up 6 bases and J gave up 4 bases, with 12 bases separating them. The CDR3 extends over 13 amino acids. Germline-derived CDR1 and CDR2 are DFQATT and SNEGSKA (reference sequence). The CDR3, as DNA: TGCAGTGCGCGGGGAGAAGGCACCGGGGAGCTGTTTTTT. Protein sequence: CSARGEGTGELFF.

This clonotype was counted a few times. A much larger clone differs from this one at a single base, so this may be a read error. DNA for the CDR3: TGTGCCCGCAGCTCGATATCCCCCGAGCAGTACTTC. It yields the protein CARSSISPEQYF. The chain uses TRBV7-9 and TRBJ2-7; D ambiguous. This CDR3 spans 12 amino acids. The germline CDR1 and CDR2 sequences are SEHNR and FQNEAQ (reference sequence).

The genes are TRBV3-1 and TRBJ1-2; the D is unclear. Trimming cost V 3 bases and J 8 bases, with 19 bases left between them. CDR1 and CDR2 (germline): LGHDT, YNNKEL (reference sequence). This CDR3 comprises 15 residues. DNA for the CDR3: TGTGCCAGCAGCCATTTGCGTACTCCAATCGCGGGCTACACCTTC. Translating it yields CASSHLRTPIAGYTF. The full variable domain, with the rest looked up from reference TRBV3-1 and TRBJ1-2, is DTAVSQTPKYLVTQMGNDKSIKCEQNLGHDTMYWYKQDSKKFLKIMFSYNNKELIINETVPNRFSPKSPDKAHLNLHINSLELGDSAVYFCASSHLRTPIAGYTFGSGTRLTVV.